This TCR beta chain originates from a study of T cells in Graves' hyperthyroidism and ophthalmopathy. Enrolled ophthalmopathy patients presented with a Clinical Activity Score of at least 3, a NOSPECS grade of at least 4, and disease duration under 3 months. Lactation, pregnancy, other autoimmune disease or uncontrolled infection excluded patients. Thyroid ultrasound and orbital computed tomography, with clinical symptoms and serum thyroxine and TRAb, informed diagnoses. It was 8 to 10 ml of fresh peripheral blood that supplied the PBMCs. J gave up 12 bases and V 2 bases, and 4 bases lay outside the gene matches. CDR1 is WSHSY and CDR2 is SAAADI in the germline V gene. This CDR3 has 12 amino acids. There were TCR beta CDR3 regions amplified from RNA transcripts. A first-round RT-PCR of the TCR CDR3 used the HTBI primer set. MiXCR was run by TCRdb on the multiplex PCR reads, yielding one entry per CDR3 protein. The table records 250,000 to 400,000 distinct CDR3 sequences, approximately 14% of them present only once.

Sequencing input: blood. This clonotype originated in a woman in her 40s with Graves' ophthalmopathy. This chain connects TRBV10-2 to TRBJ2-1, with TRBD2 identical over 7 bases. The CDR3 protein is CASSELAVGQFF. The CDR3 bases are TGCGCCAGCAGTGAGCTAGCGGTGGGGCAGTTCTTC.